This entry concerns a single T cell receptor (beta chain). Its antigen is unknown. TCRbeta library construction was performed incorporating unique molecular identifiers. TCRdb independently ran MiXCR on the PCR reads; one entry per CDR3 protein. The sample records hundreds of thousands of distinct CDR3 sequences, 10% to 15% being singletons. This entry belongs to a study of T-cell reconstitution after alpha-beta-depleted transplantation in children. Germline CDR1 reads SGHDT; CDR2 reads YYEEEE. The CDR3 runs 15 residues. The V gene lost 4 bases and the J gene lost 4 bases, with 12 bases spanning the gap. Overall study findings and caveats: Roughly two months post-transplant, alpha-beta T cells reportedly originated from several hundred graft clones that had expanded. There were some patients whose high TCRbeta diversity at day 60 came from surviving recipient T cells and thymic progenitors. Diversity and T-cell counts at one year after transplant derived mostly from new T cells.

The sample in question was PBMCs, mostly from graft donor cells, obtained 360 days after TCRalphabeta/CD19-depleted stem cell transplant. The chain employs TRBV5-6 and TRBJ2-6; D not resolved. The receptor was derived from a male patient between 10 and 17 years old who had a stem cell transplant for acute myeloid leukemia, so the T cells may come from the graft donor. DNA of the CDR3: TGTGCCAGCAGCGCCTTAAGATCCGGGGCCAACGTCCTGACTTTC. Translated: CASSALRSGANVLTF.